The clone carrying this T cell receptor beta chain is a singleton in its sample. These data come from a study of T cell changes during pregnancy in multiple sclerosis. V shed 6 bases and J shed 8 bases, with 17 bases lying between them. The germline CDR1 and CDR2 sequences are SQVTM and ANQGSEA. This CDR3 spans 13 amino acids. Clones were sequenced by immunoSEQ multiplex PCR, and TCRdb holds only the in-frame ones, with some missing. This table has 40,000 or so clones, 90% appearing once. The sequenced sample was CD4+ T cells from peripheral blood mononuclear cells, obtained in the third trimester of pregnancy. The source is a female donor with multiple sclerosis, enrolled in a pregnancy study. The gene calls are TRBV29-1 and TRBJ2-1; maybe TRBD1 (5 bases). The CDR3 here is CSVGLTARDEQFF. In DNA, the CDR3 is TGCAGCGTGGGGCTGACCGCCAGGGATGAGCAGTTCTTC.